This entry lists 9 T cell receptor beta chains sequenced from one sample in a study of shared clonotypes between healthy human individuals. Assay: immunoSEQ multiplex PCR; the TCRdb copy retains only in-frame clones and omits some. This table holds millions of clones, over 85% found once. Sequenced material: naive CD4+ T cells sorted from blood. Subset defined: CD45RA+ positively selected. Receptors were obtained from a young man in good health.

The chain recombines TRBV2 with TRBJ2-3; perhaps TRBD2 as D (6 bases). The CDR3 is 15 residues long. V was pared by 5 bases and J by 5 bases, with 17 bases between. Germline V gene lookup returns CDR1 SNHLY and CDR2 FYNNEI. This CDR3 is CASSLNTGVGDTQYF. CDR3 nucleotide sequence: TGTGCCAGCAGTTTAAATACGGGGGTAGGAGATACGCAGTATTTT.

For this clone: This same CDR3 is encoded by further DNA sequences in the sample. The chain combines TRBV5-4 with TRBJ2-2; D unresolved. The germline V and J ends were trimmed by 4 bases and 0 bases, with 1 base remaining between them. The germline V gene has CDR1 SGHNT and CDR2 YYREEE (reference sequence). The CDR3 consists of 12 residues. The CDR3 DNA reads TGTGCCAGCAGCACGAACACCGGGGAGCTGTTTTTT. It is translated as CASSTNTGELFF.

This sequence joins TRBV19 and TRBJ1-4, with 8 bases aligning to TRBD1. The CDR3 consists of 15 residues. Losses at the gene ends were 4 bases for V and 10 bases for J; bases not matched to a gene: 11. The V gene's germline CDR1 is LNHDA and CDR2 SQIVND (reference sequence). CDR3 region: CASSKTETGDRKLFF. CDR3 sequence (DNA): TGTGCCAGTAGTAAAACTGAGACAGGGGACAGAAAACTGTTTTTT. The full variable domain, with the rest looked up from reference TRBV19 and TRBJ1-4, is DGGITQSPKYLFRKEGQNVTLSCEQNLNHDAMYWYRQDPGQGLRLIYYSQIVNDFQKGDIAEGYSVSREKKESFPLTVTSAQKNPTAFYLCASSKTETGDRKLFFGSGTQLSVL.

V is TRBV5-1 and J is TRBJ1-2; 7 nucleotides match TRBD1. V shed 2 bases and J 8 bases; nucleotides not matched to a gene: 9. The germline gives CDR1 SGHRS, CDR2 YFSETQ. CDR3 length equals 14 residues. The CDR3 sequence is CASSFPGQQEGYTF. The CDR3 DNA reads as TGCGCCAGCAGCTTCCCGGGACAGCAGGAAGGCTACACCTTC.

The V and J genes are TRBV5-4 and TRBJ1-2; 9 positions agree with TRBD1. CDR1 SGHNT and CDR2 YYREEE come from the germline V gene (reference sequence). The CDR3 totals 14 residues. V trimming: 4 bases; J trimming: 3 bases; junction bases outside the gene matches: 4. The CDR3 sequence is CASSMTGGYYGYTF. The DNA for the CDR3 is TGTGCCAGCAGCATGACAGGGGGGTACTATGGCTACACCTTC.

The chain uses TRBV10-3 and TRBJ1-2; unclear D gene. V lost 6 bases and J 1 base, leaving 3 bases between the germline ends. CDR1 is ENHRY, CDR2 SYGVKD, per germline. CDR3 length equals 11 residues. The CDR3 DNA sequence: TGTGCCATCAGGGGTAACTATGGCTACACCTTC. Amino acid sequence: CAIRGNYGYTF.

The V gene is TRBV6-6, the J gene TRBJ2-7; 8 nucleotides match TRBD1. This CDR3 spans 13 amino acids. Trimming at V came to 5 bases and at J to 2 bases, leaving 2 bases not matched to a gene. Germline lookup yields CDR1 MNHNY and CDR2 SVGAGI (reference sequence). This CDR3 is CASSGQGTYEQYF. CDR3 coding DNA: TGTGCCAGCAGTGGACAGGGAACCTACGAGCAGTACTTC.

This sequence joins TRBV6-1 and TRBJ1-2, with 7 bases lining up with TRBD1. V trimming: 0 bases; J trimming: 6 bases; junction bases outside the gene matches: 7. The CDR3 is 15 residues long. Germline values: CDR1 MNHNS, CDR2 SASEGT. Here the CDR3 DNA reads TGTGCCAGCAGTGAAGCCGACAGGGTTGGGCATGGCTACACCTTC. Amino acids: CASSEADRVGHGYTF.

J is TRBJ2-7 and V is TRBV6-6; tentative D call: TRBD2 (6 bases). The germline V gene has CDR1 MNHNY and CDR2 SVGAGI (reference sequence). V lost 4 bases to trimming and J lost 3 bases, with 13 bases between them. This CDR3 spans 14 amino acids. The CDR3 is CASSSAGTDYEQYF. CDR3 DNA sequence: TGTGCCAGCAGTTCGGCGGGAACCGACTACGAGCAGTACTTC.